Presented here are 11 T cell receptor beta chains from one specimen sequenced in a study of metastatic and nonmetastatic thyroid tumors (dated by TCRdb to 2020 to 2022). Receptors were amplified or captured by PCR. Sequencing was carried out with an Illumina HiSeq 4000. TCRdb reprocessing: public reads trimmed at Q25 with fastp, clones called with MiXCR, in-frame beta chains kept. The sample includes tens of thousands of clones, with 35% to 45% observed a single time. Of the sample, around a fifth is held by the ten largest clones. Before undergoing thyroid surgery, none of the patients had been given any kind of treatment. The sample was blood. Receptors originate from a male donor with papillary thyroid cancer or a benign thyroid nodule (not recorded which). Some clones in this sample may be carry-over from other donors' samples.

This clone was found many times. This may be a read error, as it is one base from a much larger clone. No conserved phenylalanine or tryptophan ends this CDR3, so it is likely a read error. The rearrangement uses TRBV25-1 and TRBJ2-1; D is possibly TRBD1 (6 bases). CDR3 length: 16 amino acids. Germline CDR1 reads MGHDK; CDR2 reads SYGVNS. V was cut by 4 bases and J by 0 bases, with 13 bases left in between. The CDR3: CASSANTGYSYNEQFV. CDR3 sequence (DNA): TGTGCCAGCAGTGCCAATACAGGGTACTCCTACAATGAGCAGTTCGTC.

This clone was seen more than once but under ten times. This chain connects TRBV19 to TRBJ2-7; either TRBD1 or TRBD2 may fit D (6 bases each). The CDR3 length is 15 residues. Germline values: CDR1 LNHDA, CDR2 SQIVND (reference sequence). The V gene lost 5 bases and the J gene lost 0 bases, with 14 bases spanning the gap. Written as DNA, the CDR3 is TGTGCCAGTAGTGCCCCTCGGGGGCACTCCTACGAGCAGTACTTC. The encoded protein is CASSAPRGHSYEQYF. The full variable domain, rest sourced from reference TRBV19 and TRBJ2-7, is DGGITQSPKYLFRKEGQNVTLSCEQNLNHDAMYWYRQDPGQGLRLIYYSQIVNDFQKGDIAEGYSVSREKKESFPLTVTSAQKNPTAFYLCASSAPRGHSYEQYFGPGTRLTVT.

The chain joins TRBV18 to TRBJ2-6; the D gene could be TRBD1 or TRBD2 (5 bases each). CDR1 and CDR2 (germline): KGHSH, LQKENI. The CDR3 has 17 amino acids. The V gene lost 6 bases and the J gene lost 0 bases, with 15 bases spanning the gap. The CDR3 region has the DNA TGTGCCAGCTCCACCGGGACCCCAGACTCTGGGGCCAACGTCCTGACTTTC. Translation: CASSTGTPDSGANVLTF.

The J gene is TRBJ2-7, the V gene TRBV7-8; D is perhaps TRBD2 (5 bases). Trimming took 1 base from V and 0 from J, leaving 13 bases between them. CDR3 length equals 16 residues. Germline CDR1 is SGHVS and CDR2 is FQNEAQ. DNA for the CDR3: TGTGCCAGCAGCTTAGAAAGGCAAACTAGCTCCTACGAGCAGTACTTC. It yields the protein CASSLERQTSSYEQYF.

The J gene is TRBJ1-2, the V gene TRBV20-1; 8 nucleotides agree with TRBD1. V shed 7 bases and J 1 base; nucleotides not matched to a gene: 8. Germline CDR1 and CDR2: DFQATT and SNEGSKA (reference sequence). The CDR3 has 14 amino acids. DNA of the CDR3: TGCAGTGTTATCGGACAGGGCGATAACTATGGCTACACCTTC. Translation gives CSVIGQGDNYGYTF.

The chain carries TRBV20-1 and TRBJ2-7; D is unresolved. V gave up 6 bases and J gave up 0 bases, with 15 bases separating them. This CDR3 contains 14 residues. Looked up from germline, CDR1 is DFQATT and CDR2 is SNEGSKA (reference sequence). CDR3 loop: CSAILGTYSYEQYF. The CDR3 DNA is TGCAGTGCCATCCTCGGCACCTACTCCTACGAGCAGTACTTC.

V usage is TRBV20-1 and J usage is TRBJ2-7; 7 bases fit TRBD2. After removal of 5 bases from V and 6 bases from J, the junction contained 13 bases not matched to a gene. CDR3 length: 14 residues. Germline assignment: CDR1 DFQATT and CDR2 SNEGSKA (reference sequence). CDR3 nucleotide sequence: TGCAGTGCTGCTGTAACTAGCGTAACATCCGAGCAGTACTTC. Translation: CSAAVTSVTSEQYF.

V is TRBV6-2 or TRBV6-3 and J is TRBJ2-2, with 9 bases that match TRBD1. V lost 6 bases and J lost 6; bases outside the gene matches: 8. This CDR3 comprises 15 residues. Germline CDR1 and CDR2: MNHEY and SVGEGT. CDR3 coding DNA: TGTGCCAGCAGCTTGGGGACAGGGATTCCCGGGGAGCTGTTTTTT. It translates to CASSLGTGIPGELFF.

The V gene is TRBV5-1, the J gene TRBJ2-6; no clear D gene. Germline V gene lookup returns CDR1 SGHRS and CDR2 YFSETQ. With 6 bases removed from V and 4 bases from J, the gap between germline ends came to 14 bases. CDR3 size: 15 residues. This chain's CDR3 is CASTPEWAGANVLTF. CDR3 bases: TGCGCCAGCACCCCGGAATGGGCGGGGGCCAACGTCCTGACTTTC.

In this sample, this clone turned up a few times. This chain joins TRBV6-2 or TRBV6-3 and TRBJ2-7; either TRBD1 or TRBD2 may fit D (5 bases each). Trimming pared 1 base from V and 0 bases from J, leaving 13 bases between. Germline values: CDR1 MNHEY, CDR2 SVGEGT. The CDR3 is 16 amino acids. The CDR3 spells CASSYYLGVNSYEQYF. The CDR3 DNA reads TGTGCCAGCAGTTACTACTTGGGGGTTAACTCCTACGAGCAGTACTTC.

DNA of the CDR3: TGTGCCAGCGGGCCCTCCGACAGGACCTACGAGCAGTACTTC. It translates to CASGPSDRTYEQYF. J is TRBJ2-7 and V is TRBV7-9, with D maybe TRBD1 (6 bases). V was pared by 8 bases and J by 2 bases, with 16 bases between. The CDR3 consists of 14 residues. Germline CDR1 is SEHNR and CDR2 is FQNEAQ (reference sequence).